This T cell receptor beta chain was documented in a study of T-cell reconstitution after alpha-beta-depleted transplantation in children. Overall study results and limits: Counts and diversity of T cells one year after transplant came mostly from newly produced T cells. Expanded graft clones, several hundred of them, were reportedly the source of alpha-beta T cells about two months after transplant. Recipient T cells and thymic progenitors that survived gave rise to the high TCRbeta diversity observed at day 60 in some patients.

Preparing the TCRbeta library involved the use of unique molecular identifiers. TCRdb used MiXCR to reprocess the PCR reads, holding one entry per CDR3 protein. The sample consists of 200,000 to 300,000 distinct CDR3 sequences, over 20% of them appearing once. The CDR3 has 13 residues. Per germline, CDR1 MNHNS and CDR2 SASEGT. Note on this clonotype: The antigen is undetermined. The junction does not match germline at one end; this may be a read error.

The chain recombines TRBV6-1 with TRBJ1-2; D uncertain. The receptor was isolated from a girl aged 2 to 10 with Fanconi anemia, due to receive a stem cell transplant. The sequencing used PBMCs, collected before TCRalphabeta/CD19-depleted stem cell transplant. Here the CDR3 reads CASRPRVQYDYTF. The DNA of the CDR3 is TGTGCCAGCAGGCCGCGGGTCCAATATGACTACACCTTC.